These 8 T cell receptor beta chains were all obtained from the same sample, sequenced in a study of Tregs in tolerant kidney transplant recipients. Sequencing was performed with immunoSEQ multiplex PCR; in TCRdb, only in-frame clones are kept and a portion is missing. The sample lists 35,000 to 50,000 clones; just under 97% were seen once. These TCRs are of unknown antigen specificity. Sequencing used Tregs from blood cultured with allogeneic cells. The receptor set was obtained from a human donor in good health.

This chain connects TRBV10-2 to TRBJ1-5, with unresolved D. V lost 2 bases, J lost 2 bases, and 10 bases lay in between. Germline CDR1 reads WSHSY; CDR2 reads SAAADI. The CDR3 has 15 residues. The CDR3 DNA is TGCGCCAGCAGTGAGAGGGCATGGGGCAATCAGCCCCAGCATTTT. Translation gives CASSERAWGNQPQHF.

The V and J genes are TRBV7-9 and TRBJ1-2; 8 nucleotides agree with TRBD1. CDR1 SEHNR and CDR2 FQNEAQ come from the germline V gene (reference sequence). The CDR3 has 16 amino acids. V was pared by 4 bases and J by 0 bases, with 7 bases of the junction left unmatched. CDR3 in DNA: TGTGCCAGCAGCTATCAAAGACAGGGGACTAACTATGGCTACACCTTC. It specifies CASSYQRQGTNYGYTF.

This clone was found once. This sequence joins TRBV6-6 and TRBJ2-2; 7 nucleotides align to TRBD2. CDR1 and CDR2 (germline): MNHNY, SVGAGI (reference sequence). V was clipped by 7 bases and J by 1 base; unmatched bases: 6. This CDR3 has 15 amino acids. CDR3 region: CASTPWGGNTGELFF. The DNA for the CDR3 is TGTGCCAGCACCCCCTGGGGGGGGAACACCGGGGAGCTGTTTTTT.

The CDR3 sequence: CAWSVNSKINQPQHF. CDR3 nucleotides: TGTGCCTGGAGTGTGAACAGTAAGATAAATCAGCCCCAGCATTTT. V gene TRBV30 combines with J gene TRBJ1-5, with D unresolved. V dropped 0 bases and J dropped 4 bases, with 13 bases sitting between them. Germline CDR1 is GTSNPN and CDR2 is SVGIG (reference sequence). There are 15 residues in the CDR3.

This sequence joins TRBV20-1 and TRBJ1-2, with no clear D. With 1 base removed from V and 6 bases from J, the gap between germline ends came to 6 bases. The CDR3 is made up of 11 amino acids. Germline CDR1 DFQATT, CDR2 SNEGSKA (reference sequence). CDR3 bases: TGCAGTGCTAGAGTTCGGGATGGCTACACCTTC. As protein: CSARVRDGYTF.

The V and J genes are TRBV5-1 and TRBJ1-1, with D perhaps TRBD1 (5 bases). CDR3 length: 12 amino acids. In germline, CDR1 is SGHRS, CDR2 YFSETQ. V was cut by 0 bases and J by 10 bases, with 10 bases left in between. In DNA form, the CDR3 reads TGCGCCAGCAGCTTGGCTACAGGCCCAGCTTTCTTT. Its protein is CASSLATGPAFF.

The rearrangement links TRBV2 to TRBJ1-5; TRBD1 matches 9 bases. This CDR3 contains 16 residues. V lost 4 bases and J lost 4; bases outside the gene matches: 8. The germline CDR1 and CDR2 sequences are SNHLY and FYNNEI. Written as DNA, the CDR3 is TGTGCCAGCAGTGGACAGACAGGGGGTCGGAATCAGCCCCAGCATTTT. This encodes CASSGQTGGRNQPQHF.

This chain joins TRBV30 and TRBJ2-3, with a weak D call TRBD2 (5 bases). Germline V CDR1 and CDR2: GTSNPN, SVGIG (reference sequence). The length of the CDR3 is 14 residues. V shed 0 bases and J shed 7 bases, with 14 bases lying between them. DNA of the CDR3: TGTGCCTGGAGTGTCGAGGGATTAGGGAATACGCAGTATTTT. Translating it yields CAWSVEGLGNTQYF. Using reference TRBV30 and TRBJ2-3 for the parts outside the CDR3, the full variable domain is SQTIHQWPATLVQPVGSPLSLECTVEGTSNPNLYWYRQAAGRGLQLLFYSVGIGQISSEVPQNLSASRPQDRQFILSSKKLLLSDSGFYLCAWSVEGLGNTQYFGPGTRLTVL.